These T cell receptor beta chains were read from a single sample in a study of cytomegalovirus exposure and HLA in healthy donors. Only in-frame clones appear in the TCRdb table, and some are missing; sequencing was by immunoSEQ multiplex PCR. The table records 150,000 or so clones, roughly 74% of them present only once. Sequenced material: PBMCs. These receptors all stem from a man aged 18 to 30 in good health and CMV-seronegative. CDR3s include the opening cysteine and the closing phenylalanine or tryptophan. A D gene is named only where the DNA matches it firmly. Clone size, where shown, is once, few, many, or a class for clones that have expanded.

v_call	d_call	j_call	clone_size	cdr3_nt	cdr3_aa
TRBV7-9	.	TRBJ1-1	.	TGTGCCAGCAGCTTAGAACGACATAACACTGAAGCTTTCTTT	CASSLERHNTEAFF
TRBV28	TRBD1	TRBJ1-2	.	TGTGCCAGCAGGCAGAGGACAGGGAACTATGGCTACACCTTC	CASRQRTGNYGYTF
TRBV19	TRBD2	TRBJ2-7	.	TGTGCCAGTTCCAGCGGGGCGGCCCGCGAGCAGTACTTC	CASSSGAAREQYF
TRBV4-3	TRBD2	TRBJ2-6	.	TGCGCCAGCAGCCAAACTAGCGGCTCTGGGGCCAACGGCCTGACTTTC	CASSQTSGSGANGLTF
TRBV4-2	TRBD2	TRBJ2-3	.	TGTGCCAGCAGTGCGTCTAGCGGGGGATTTAGCACAGATACGCAGTATTTT	CASSASSGGFSTDTQYF
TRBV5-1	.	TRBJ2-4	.	TGCGCCAGCAGCGAGATGAGTGAGGCAGCTATTCAGTACTTC	CASSEMSEAAIQYF
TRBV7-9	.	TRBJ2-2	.	TGTGCCAGCAGCCCAGCTACTGGAGGGAGTGCCGGGGAGCTGTTTTTT	CASSPATGGSAGELFF
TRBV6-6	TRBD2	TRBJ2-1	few	TGTGCCAGCAGTGACGGAGCGGGGAATGTCTATGAGCAGTTCTTC	CASSDGAGNVYEQFF
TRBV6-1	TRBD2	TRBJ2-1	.	TGTGCCAGCAGTGAACTAGCGGGGGGGTACAATGAGCAGTTCTTC	CASSELAGGYNEQFF
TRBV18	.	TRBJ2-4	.	TGTGCCAGCTCAACCGCTACCAAAAACATTCAGTACTTC	CASSTATKNIQYF
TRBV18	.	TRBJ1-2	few	TGTGCCAGCTCACCAACGCGTACGAACTATGGCTACACCTTC	CASSPTRTNYGYTF
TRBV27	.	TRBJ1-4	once	TGTGCCAGCAGTTCTGGCTTTGCAACTAATGAAAAACTGTTTTTT	CASSSGFATNEKLFF
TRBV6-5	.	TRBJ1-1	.	TGTGCCAGCAGTGTATCCGGGGAGCACACTGAAGCTTTCTTT	CASSVSGEHTEAFF
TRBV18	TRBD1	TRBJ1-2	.	TGTGCCAGCTCACCACTTGGACAGGGGGCGATCGGCTACACCTTC	CASSPLGQGAIGYTF
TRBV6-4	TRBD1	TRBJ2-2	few	TGTGCCAGCAGTTCGGGGACAGGGAACACCGGGGAGCTGTTTTTT	CASSSGTGNTGELFF
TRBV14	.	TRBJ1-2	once	TGTGCCAGCAGCACCCCAGGGGCCTATGGCTACACCTTC	CASSTPGAYGYTF
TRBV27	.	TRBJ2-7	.	TGTGCCAGCAGTTTAGGGCTAGCTGGATCCTACGAGCAGTACTTC	CASSLGLAGSYEQYF
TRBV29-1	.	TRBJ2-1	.	TGCAGCGTGATCCCCGGGGGGCGCAATGAGCAGTTCTTC	CSVIPGGRNEQFF
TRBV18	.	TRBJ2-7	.	TGTGCCAGCTCACCACCGTTTAGGGGAAAGGGCGAGCAGTACTTC	CASSPPFRGKGEQYF
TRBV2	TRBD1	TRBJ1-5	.	TGTGCCAGCTGGGACAGGGTGAGCAATCAGCCCCAGCATTTT	CASWDRVSNQPQHF
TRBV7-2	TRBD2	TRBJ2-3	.	TGTGCCAGCAGCTTGACTAGCGGGGGGGCAGATACGCAGTATTTT	CASSLTSGGADTQYF
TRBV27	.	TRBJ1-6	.	TGTGCCAGCAGTTTCTGGGCAACCGGGGATTCACCCCTCCACTTT	CASSFWATGDSPLHF
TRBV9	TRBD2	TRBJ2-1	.	TGTGCCAGCAGCCGTAGGCGCGGGGGGAGCTCCTACAATGAGCAGTTCTTC	CASSRRRGGSSYNEQFF
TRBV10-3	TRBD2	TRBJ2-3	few	TGTGCCTCCGGGACTAGCGGGCTTAGCACAGATACGCAGTATTTT	CASGTSGLSTDTQYF
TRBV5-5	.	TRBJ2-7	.	TGTGCCAGCAGTGACCGGGATTACGAGCAGTACTTC	CASSDRDYEQYF
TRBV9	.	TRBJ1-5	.	TGTGCCAGCAGCGTAGGGGCAGCTAATCAGCCCCAGCATTTT	CASSVGAANQPQHF
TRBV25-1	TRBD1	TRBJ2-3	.	TGTGCCACCGGGACAGGGAAGGATACGCAGTATTTT	CATGTGKDTQYF
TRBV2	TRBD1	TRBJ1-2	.	TGTGCCAGCAGTACCCCCGGGACAGGGGCGATCGATGGCTACACCTTC	CASSTPGTGAIDGYTF
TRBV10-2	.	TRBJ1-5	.	TGCGCCAGCAGTCAAGACAGGTCCCATCAGCCCCAGCATTTT	CASSQDRSHQPQHF